This TCR beta chain is drawn from a study of OX40 agonist ivuxolimab in advanced cancers. Study summary: A male proportion of around 86% was recorded, with mean age approximately 64 years and range about 23 to 80. Partial responses were achieved by three patients: one hepatocellular carcinoma, two cutaneous melanoma. Findings and caveats of the study: On average, CD8+ T cells had more expanded clones than CD4+.

Concerning this clone itself: As yet, its antigen is unknown.

Some clones are missing from TCRdb's copy, which holds only in-frame ones; the method was immunoSEQ multiplex PCR. The sample lists 70,000 to 95,000 clones; around four fifths were seen once. CDR1 MNHEY and CDR2 SVGAGI come from the germline V gene. V shed 6 bases and J shed 1 base, with 13 bases lying between them. The CDR3 is 15 amino acids. The sequencing used CD4+ or CD8+ T cells sorted from blood, collected in a trial of the OX40 agonist ivuxolimab. The genes are TRBV6-5 and TRBJ1-3, with D possibly TRBD1 on 6 matching bases. The sequence was obtained from an adult with an advanced solid tumor such as melanoma, head and neck, liver or kidney cancer. CDR3 coding DNA: TGTGCCAGCAGGAGGACAGTCCCATCTGGAAACACCATATATTTT. It is translated as CASRRTVPSGNTIYF.